A selection of T cell receptor beta chains follows, all from one sample in a study of human T cells and chemical hapten exposure. A single record per CDR3 protein comes from TCRdb applying MiXCR to the RACE reads. The repertoire holds roughly 380,000 distinct CDR3 sequences, around 6% seen once, with roughly 5.4% in the top ten. The specimen comprised whole blood, sampled in connection with sensitization to the hapten diphenylcyclopropenone (DPC). Receptor source: a woman between 18 and 29 years old with alopecia areata. Some clones in this sample may be carry-over from other donors' samples. Each CDR3 is given with its conserved first and last residue. Fields, in order: CDR3 length, D gene, clone size, V gene, J gene, CDR3 protein, CDR3 DNA. D genes are given only for firm matches. Only part of the rows carry a size: once, few, many, or a class if the clone is expanded.

CDR3 length: 17; D gene: TRBD2; clone size: .; V gene: TRBV5-4; J gene: TRBJ2-7; CDR3 protein: CASSLEGGGLSSYEQYF; CDR3 DNA: TGTGCCAGCAGCTTGGAGGGCGGGGGGCTGAGCTCCTACGAGCAGTACTTC
CDR3 length: 14; D gene: TRBD1; clone size: .; V gene: TRBV6-6; J gene: TRBJ1-2; CDR3 protein: CASRGQGLSYGYTF; CDR3 DNA: TGTGCCAGCAGGGGACAGGGGCTGTCCTATGGCTACACCTTC
CDR3 length: 14; D gene: .; clone size: .; V gene: TRBV20-1; J gene: TRBJ1-5; CDR3 protein: CSAGGRFGSQPQHF; CDR3 DNA: TGCAGTGCTGGGGGTCGATTTGGAAGTCAGCCCCAGCATTTT
CDR3 length: 15; D gene: TRBD1; clone size: many; V gene: TRBV13; J gene: TRBJ2-3; CDR3 protein: CASSFGQGILGTQYF; CDR3 DNA: TGTGCCAGCAGCTTCGGACAGGGGATCTTGGGTACGCAGTATTTT
CDR3 length: 15; D gene: .; clone size: many; V gene: TRBV28; J gene: TRBJ1-2; CDR3 protein: CASISSSSVAKGYTF; CDR3 DNA: TGTGCCAGCATATCAAGTAGCAGTGTGGCTAAGGGCTACACCTTC
CDR3 length: 14; D gene: .; clone size: once; V gene: TRBV7-9; J gene: TRBJ1-5; CDR3 protein: CASSGGFRPQPQHF; CDR3 DNA: TGTGCCAGCAGCGGAGGCTTTAGGCCTCAGCCCCAGCATTTT
CDR3 length: 16; D gene: TRBD2; clone size: few; V gene: TRBV19; J gene: TRBJ2-7; CDR3 protein: CASSFAWTSFGDEQYF; CDR3 DNA: TGTGCCAGTAGTTTCGCGTGGACTAGCTTCGGGGACGAGCAGTACTTC
CDR3 length: 16; D gene: .; clone size: many; V gene: TRBV4-3; J gene: TRBJ2-2; CDR3 protein: CASSQDQDLSSGELFF; CDR3 DNA: TGCGCCAGCAGCCAAGATCAAGACCTGTCTAGCGGGGAGCTGTTTTTT
CDR3 length: 17; D gene: TRBD1; clone size: many; V gene: TRBV15; J gene: TRBJ1-3; CDR3 protein: CATSRAGTGRSRDTIYF; CDR3 DNA: TGTGCCACCAGCAGAGCAGGGACAGGGAGGTCTCGAGACACCATATATTTT
CDR3 length: 13; D gene: .; clone size: few; V gene: TRBV24-1; J gene: TRBJ2-1; CDR3 protein: CATSDLGLNEQFF; CDR3 DNA: TGTGCCACCAGTGATCTGGGGCTGAATGAGCAGTTCTTC
CDR3 length: 20; D gene: TRBD2; clone size: .; V gene: TRBV7-2; J gene: TRBJ2-6; CDR3 protein: CASSSLAGGPDGYGANVLTF; CDR3 DNA: TGTGCCAGCAGCTCCTTAGCGGGGGGCCCGGACGGTTATGGGGCCAACGTCCTGACTTTC
CDR3 length: 13; D gene: .; clone size: .; V gene: TRBV29-1; J gene: TRBJ2-3; CDR3 protein: CTSRLASTDTQYF; CDR3 DNA: TGCACCTCCCGGTTAGCGAGCACAGATACGCAGTATTTT
CDR3 length: 11; D gene: .; clone size: few; V gene: TRBV2; J gene: TRBJ2-4; CDR3 protein: CASRTGNIQYF; CDR3 DNA: TGTGCCAGCAGGACTGGAAACATTCAGTACTTC
CDR3 length: 13; D gene: .; clone size: .; V gene: TRBV12-5; J gene: TRBJ1-1; CDR3 protein: CASGRLMDTEAFF; CDR3 DNA: TGTGCTAGTGGTCGGCTCATGGACACTGAAGCTTTCTTT
CDR3 length: 17; D gene: .; clone size: many; V gene: TRBV4-3; J gene: TRBJ1-6; CDR3 protein: CASSQDRGVFGDSPLHF; CDR3 DNA: TGCGCCAGCAGCCAAGATCGCGGAGTCTTCGGGGATTCACCCCTCCACTTT
CDR3 length: 15; D gene: TRBD1; clone size: many; V gene: TRBV12-3/TRBV12-4; J gene: TRBJ1-1; CDR3 protein: CASSLATGGYTEAFF; CDR3 DNA: TGTGCCAGCAGTTTAGCGACAGGGGGATACACTGAAGCTTTCTTT
CDR3 length: 17; D gene: TRBD1; clone size: few; V gene: TRBV4-3; J gene: TRBJ1-1; CDR3 protein: CASSQAPDREMNTEAFF; CDR3 DNA: TGCGCCAGCAGCCAAGCGCCCGACAGGGAAATGAACACTGAAGCTTTCTTT
CDR3 length: 16; D gene: .; clone size: many; V gene: TRBV6-2/TRBV6-3; J gene: TRBJ1-1; CDR3 protein: CASPCPGPPSGTEAFF; CDR3 DNA: TGTGCCAGCCCTTGCCCGGGCCCCCCCTCGGGAACTGAAGCTTTCTTT
CDR3 length: 15; D gene: .; clone size: .; V gene: TRBV4-2; J gene: TRBJ1-1; CDR3 protein: CASSQVRGSDTEAFF; CDR3 DNA: TGTGCCAGCAGCCAAGTCCGTGGGTCGGACACTGAAGCTTTCTTT
CDR3 length: 15; D gene: .; clone size: .; V gene: TRBV12-3/TRBV12-4; J gene: TRBJ1-2; CDR3 protein: CASSSGLPIYYGYTF; CDR3 DNA: TGTGCCTCTTCCTCGGGGCTACCGATCTACTATGGCTACACCTTC
CDR3 length: 15; D gene: TRBD1; clone size: .; V gene: TRBV5-1; J gene: TRBJ2-3; CDR3 protein: CASSTDRGPTDTQYF; CDR3 DNA: TGCGCCAGCAGTACTGACAGGGGGCCGACAGATACGCAGTATTTT
CDR3 length: 15; D gene: TRBD1; clone size: many; V gene: TRBV5-1; J gene: TRBJ2-5; CDR3 protein: CASSLGDRGQETQYF; CDR3 DNA: TGTGCCAGCAGTTTAGGGGACAGGGGTCAAGAGACCCAGTACTTC